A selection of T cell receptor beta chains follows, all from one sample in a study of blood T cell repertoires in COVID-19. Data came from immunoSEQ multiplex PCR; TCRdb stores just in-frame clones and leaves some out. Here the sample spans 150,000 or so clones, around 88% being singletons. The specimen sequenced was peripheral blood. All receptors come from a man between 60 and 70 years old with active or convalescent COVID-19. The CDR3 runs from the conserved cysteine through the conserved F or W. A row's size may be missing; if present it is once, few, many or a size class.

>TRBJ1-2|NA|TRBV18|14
CASSPGQTLYGYTF
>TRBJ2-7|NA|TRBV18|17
CASSPLGDSSSSYEQYF
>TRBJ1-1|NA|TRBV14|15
CASSQDPGGRTEAFF
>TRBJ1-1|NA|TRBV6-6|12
CASTNGGLEAFF
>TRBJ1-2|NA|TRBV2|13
CASAVGVQYGYTF
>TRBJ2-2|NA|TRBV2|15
CASSGRTGDTGELFF
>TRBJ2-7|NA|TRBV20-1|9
CTSGGEQYF
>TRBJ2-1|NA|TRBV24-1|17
CATSDPLGGGPYNEQFF
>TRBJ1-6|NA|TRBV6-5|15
CASRRTTGRGSPLHF
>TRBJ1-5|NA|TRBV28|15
CASSWGQGASIPQHF
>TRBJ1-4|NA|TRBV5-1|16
CASSSLDGRDHEKLFF
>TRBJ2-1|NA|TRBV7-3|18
CASSSQRLAGGTYNEQFF
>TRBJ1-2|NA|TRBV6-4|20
CASSDSSTPTLGQGESGYTF
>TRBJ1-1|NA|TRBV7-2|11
CASSTWSEAFF
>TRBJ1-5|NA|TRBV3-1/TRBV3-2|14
CASSQASSNQPQHF
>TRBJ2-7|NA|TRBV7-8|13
CASSIGLYYEQYF
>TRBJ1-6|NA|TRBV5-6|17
CASSLRQSHYTGSPLHF
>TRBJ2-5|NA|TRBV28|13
CASSLGAQETQYF
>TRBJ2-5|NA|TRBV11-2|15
CASSLEALRGATQYF
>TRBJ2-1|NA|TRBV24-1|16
CATRGTSGGDINEQFF
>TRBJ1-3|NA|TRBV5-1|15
CASSLRQGAGNTIYF
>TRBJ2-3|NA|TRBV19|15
CASRTMGQGTDTQYF
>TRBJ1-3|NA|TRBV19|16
CASSLRHLSSGNTIYF
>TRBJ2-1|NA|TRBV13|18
CASSDTKLAGGSYNEQFF
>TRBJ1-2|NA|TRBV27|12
CASSLQGVRYTF
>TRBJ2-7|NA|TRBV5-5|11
CASSSYYEQYF
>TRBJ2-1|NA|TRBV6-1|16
CASSEFGTGAYNEQFF
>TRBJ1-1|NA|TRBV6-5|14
CAIRSMARGAEAFF
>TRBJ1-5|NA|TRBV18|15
CASSPQSGDLQPQHF
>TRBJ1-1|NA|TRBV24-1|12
CATSDPGLQAFF
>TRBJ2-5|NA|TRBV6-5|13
CASSYRGHETQYF
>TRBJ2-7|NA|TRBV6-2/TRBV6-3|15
CASSYGTTLSYEQYF
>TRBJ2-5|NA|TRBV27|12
CASSRDRRAQYF
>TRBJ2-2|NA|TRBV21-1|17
CASSASPGTQNTGELFF
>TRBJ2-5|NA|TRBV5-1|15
CASSLSSQGGETQYF
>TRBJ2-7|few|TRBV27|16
CASSFSLGTKAYEQYF
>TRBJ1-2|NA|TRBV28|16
CASWLKGRGANYGYTF
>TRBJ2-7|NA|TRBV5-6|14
CASTRGTAKYEQYF
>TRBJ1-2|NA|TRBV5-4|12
CASSYDRDGYTF
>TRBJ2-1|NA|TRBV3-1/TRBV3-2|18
CASSRGTSGGSSYNEQFF
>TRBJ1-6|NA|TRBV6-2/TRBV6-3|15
CASSAHKGLGSPLHF
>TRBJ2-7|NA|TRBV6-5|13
CASRVAGGREQYF
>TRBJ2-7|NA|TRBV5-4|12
CASSLRGYEQYF
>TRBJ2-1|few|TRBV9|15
CASSPGLARKDEQFF
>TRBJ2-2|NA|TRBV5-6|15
CASSLGTGGTGELFF
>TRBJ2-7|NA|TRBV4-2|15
CASSQSAGQLHEQYF
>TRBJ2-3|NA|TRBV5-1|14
CATSARLGTDTQYF
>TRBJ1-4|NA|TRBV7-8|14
CASSLEQGGEKLFF
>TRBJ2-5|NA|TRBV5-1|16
CASSSGGLAGGETQYF
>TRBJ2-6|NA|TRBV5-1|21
CASSLATGEGRGGSGANVLTF
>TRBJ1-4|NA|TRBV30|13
CAWSEQVGEKLFF